The clone carrying this T cell receptor beta chain has only a few counts. Its antigen is currently unknown. Sequencing used immunoSEQ multiplex PCR; TCRdb keeps in-frame clones, though not all of them. Counted here are roughly 66,000 clones, 75% to 85% occurring once; the ten biggest clones make up 1% to 1.5%. The CDR3 runs to 14 residues. Germline CDR1 and CDR2: LGHNA and YSLEER. Between the trimmed V and J ends, which lost 0 bases and 7 bases, there was a span of 10 bases. Baseline was the first blood sampling point, followed by cycle 4 day 1 and cycle 7 day 1. The data were taken from a study of OX40 agonist ivuxolimab in advanced cancers. Across the whole study: Of the participants, approximately 38% had some prior anti-PD-1, anti-PD-L1 or anti-CTLA-4 therapy, which was allowed.

Findings and limits, study-wide: With doses of 0.1-3.0 mg/kg, partial responders showed among the lowest clonal expansion.

The gene calls are TRBV4-3 and TRBJ1-5; D gene uncertain. This clonotype was sampled from an adult with an advanced solid tumor such as melanoma, head and neck, liver or kidney cancer. Sequenced here: CD4+ or CD8+ T cells sorted from blood, sampled in a trial of the OX40 agonist ivuxolimab. CDR3 nucleotide sequence: TGCGCCAGCAGCCAAGAGTTAGGGAGGCAGCCCCAGCATTTT. It codes for CASSQELGRQPQHF.